The clone carrying this TCR beta chain was seen only a few times. Its target is not known. The source of the sample is a study of early T cells in non-severe SARS-CoV-2 infection. The overall study: Sequencing was performed on bulk RNA from unsorted whole blood, leaving chains unpaired. Broader study findings: VDJdb matches were skewed toward anti-spike CD8 T cell responses.

Individual cDNA molecules received unique molecular identifiers during library preparation. TCRdb re-called the 5' RACE reads with MiXCR, one entry per CDR3 protein. The sample includes approximately 71,000 distinct CDR3 sequences, 12% of them seen just once. The clonotype was recovered from an adult who was a healthcare worker with PCR-confirmed SARS-CoV-2 infection or an uninfected control (not recorded which). Sequencing was performed on whole blood.

The CDR3 nucleotides read TGTGCCAGTAGTCCGATGGGGACAGGGGGCGTCAAGTCCAAAAACATTCAGTACTTC. It specifies CASSPMGTGGVKSKNIQYF. The V and J genes are TRBV19 and TRBJ2-4, with 12 bases fitting TRBD1. This CDR3 has 19 amino acids. The V gene's germline CDR1 is LNHDA and CDR2 SQIVND (reference sequence). The ends lost 5 bases at V and 2 bases at J; junction bases unmatched: 13.